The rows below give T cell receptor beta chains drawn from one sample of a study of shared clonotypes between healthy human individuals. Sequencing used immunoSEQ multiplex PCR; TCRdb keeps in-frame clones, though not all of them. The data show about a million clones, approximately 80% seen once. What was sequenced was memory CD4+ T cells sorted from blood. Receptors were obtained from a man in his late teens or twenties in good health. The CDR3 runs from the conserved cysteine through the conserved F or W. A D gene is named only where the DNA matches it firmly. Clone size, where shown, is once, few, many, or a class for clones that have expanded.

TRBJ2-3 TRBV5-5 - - TGTGCCAGCAGCTTGGCTTCGGGGAACAGGGCGGCAGATACGCAGTATTTT CASSLASGNRAADTQYF
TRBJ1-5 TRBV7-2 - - TGTGCCAGCAGCCCCGACGACATTCAGCCCCAGCATTTT CASSPDDIQPQHF
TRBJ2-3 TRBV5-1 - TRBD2 TGCGCCAGCAGCGGGGAAGGACTAGCGGGAGTAGATACGCAGTATTTT CASSGEGLAGVDTQYF
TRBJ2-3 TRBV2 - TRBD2 TGTGCCAGCATCAAGCGGGAGACAGATACGCAGTATTTT CASIKRETDTQYF
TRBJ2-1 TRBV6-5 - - TGTGCCAGCAGCCGCCTACAGGGTTTCAATGAGCAGTTCTTC CASSRLQGFNEQFF
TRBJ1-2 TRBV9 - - TGTGCCAGCAGCCCAGGGATGGGGGACTACTATGGCTACACCTTC CASSPGMGDYYGYTF
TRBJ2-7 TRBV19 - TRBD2 TGTGCCAGCGCTAGCGGGAGAGCAACCTACGAGCAGTACTTC CASASGRATYEQYF
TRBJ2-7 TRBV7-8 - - TGTGCCAGCAGCAGATCTGGAACTTCCCTGAGCTCCTACGAGCAGTACTTC CASSRSGTSLSSYEQYF
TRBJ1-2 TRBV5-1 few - TGCGCCAGCAGCCTAGGGGATGTTGGGGGCTACACCTTC CASSLGDVGGYTF
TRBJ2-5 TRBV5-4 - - TGTGCCAGCAGCGTGGACGGTCGGGAGACCCAGTACTTC CASSVDGRETQYF
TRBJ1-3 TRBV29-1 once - TGCAGCGTCAGAACGGGTACTGGAAACACCATATATTTT CSVRTGTGNTIYF
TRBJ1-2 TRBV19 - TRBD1 TGTGCCAGTAACCCCGACAGGGCTGGCTACACCTTC CASNPDRAGYTF
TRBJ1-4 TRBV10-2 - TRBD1 TGCGCCAGCTTAGGACAGGGGAATGAAAAACTGTTTTTT CASLGQGNEKLFF
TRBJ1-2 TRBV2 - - TGTGCCAGAGCCCGGGATCTTACTAACTATGGCTACACCTTC CARARDLTNYGYTF
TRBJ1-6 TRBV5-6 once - TGTGCCAGCAGCTTGGGCCTCATGAATTCACCCCTCCACTTT CASSLGLMNSPLHF